One T cell receptor (beta chain) is described in this entry. From germline, CDR1 is SGHNT and CDR2 YENEEA. V was trimmed by 1 base and J by 4 bases, leaving 10 bases between them. The CDR3 consists of 14 residues. These data come from a study of blood T cell repertoires in COVID-19. TCRdb's table, derived via immunoSEQ multiplex PCR, lists solely in-frame clones and lacks some. The table includes 80,000 or so clones, 91% detected once. The TCR comes from a woman between 45 and 60 years old in a cohort sampled during active COVID-19. This chain uses TRBV11-3 with TRBJ1-1; no clear D gene. The sample comprised peripheral blood. CDR3 nucleotides: TGTGCCAGCAGCTTAGGCCCGGGATCCACTGAAGCTTTCTTT. As protein: CASSLGPGSTEAFF.